The sequence of this TCR beta chain was determined in a study of graft-versus-host responses after intestinal transplantation. Measured with immunoSEQ multiplex PCR; TCRdb has only the in-frame clones, and not every one. This sample has tens of thousands of clones, with about four fifths found just once. As concerns this clone: Its antigen is not identified.

Source: unstimulated CD8+ T cells sorted from spleen or lymph node cells, taken before intestinal transplant. The origin of this receptor is a human donor who received an intestinal transplant.

The CDR3, as DNA: TGTGCCAGCAGCTTTAACAGGGGGCCCGATCAGCCCCAGCATTTT. It specifies CASSFNRGPDQPQHF. This chain uses TRBV7-9 with TRBJ1-5; 9 nucleotides align to TRBD1. V lost 3 bases and J lost 5; bases outside the gene matches: 5. The CDR3 is made up of 15 amino acids. From germline, CDR1 is SEHNR and CDR2 FQNEAQ (reference sequence).